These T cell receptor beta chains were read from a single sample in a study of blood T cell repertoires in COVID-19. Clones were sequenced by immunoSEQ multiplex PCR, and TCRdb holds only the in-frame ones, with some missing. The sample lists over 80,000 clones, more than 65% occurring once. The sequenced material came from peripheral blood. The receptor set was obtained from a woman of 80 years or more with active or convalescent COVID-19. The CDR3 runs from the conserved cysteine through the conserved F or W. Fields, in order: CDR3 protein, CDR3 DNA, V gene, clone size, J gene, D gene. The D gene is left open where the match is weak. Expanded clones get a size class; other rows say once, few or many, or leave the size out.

CASSQGPYRDFNEKLFF	TGTGCCAGCAGCCAAGGACCTTACAGGGATTTTAATGAAAAACTGTTTTTT	TRBV14	.	TRBJ1-4	.
CASSSLGNQPQHF	TGTGCCTCTAGTTCCCTCGGCAATCAGCCCCAGCATTTT	TRBV19	.	TRBJ1-5	.
CASSLGQHYEQYF	TGTGCCAGCAGCCTCGGACAGCACTACGAGCAGTACTTC	TRBV21-1	.	TRBJ2-7	.
CASSVTSGRATGELFF	TGTGCCAGCAGCGTGACTAGCGGGAGGGCCACCGGGGAGCTGTTTTTT	TRBV9	.	TRBJ2-2	TRBD2
CASSDYGTGDPYEQYF	TGTGCCAGCAGTGACTACGGGACAGGAGACCCCTACGAGCAGTACTTC	TRBV6-1	.	TRBJ2-7	TRBD1
CASNGGPSTTDTQYF	TGTGCCAGCAACGGGGGACCTTCTACCACAGATACGCAGTATTTT	TRBV6-5	.	TRBJ2-3	.
CASSQALARGRGDTQYF	TGCGCCAGCAGCCAAGCTCTAGCGAGAGGCCGGGGAGATACGCAGTATTTT	TRBV4-1	.	TRBJ2-3	.
CASSLDGGGYGYTF	TGCGCCAGCAGCTTGGACGGGGGGGGCTATGGCTACACCTTC	TRBV5-1	.	TRBJ1-2	.
CASTRGSGTTETQYF	TGTGCCAGCACCCGGGGGAGCGGCACCACGGAGACCCAGTACTTC	TRBV5-1	.	TRBJ2-5	.
CASIRGNTEAFF	TGTGCCAGCATCCGGGGGAACACTGAAGCTTTCTTT	TRBV9	.	TRBJ1-1	.
CASSDNRPYEQYF	TGTGCCAGCAGTGATAACAGGCCCTACGAGCAGTACTTC	TRBV6-1	.	TRBJ2-7	.
CASSSRDTEPQHF	TGTGCCAGCAGCAGCCGGGACACCGAACCCCAGCATTTT	TRBV7-2	.	TRBJ1-5	.
CASSSGQGAGEQYF	TGTGCCAGCAGCTCGGGACAGGGGGCCGGCGAGCAGTACTTC	TRBV5-4	.	TRBJ2-7	TRBD1
CASSQDRVSTDTQYF	TGTGCCAGCAGCCAGGACAGGGTGAGCACAGATACGCAGTATTTT	TRBV11-1	.	TRBJ2-3	TRBD1
CASSRRGGETQYF	TGTGCCAGCAGCCGAAGGGGAGGGGAGACCCAGTACTTC	TRBV11-2	.	TRBJ2-5	TRBD2
CASSLRLLNTEAFF	TGTGCCAGCAGCTTAAGACTGCTGAACACTGAAGCTTTCTTT	TRBV13	.	TRBJ1-1	.
CASSEAAGPSTDTQYF	TGTGCCAGCAGTGAAGCAGCGGGTCCTAGCACAGATACGCAGTATTTT	TRBV6-1	once	TRBJ2-3	.
CASSRQGGANYGYTF	TGCGCCAGCAGCAGACAGGGAGGAGCTAACTATGGCTACACCTTC	TRBV10-2	.	TRBJ1-2	TRBD1
CASSSGRGDYEQYF	TGTGCCAGCAGCTCAGGCCGGGGAGACTACGAGCAGTACTTC	TRBV5-1	.	TRBJ2-7	.
CASSTLSGSNGDTQYF	TGTGCCAGCAGCACTCTTAGCGGTTCGAACGGAGATACGCAGTATTTT	TRBV9	.	TRBJ2-3	.